This TCR beta chain appears in the sequencing data of a study of control samples from healthy donors and cancer patients. Clones were read by immunoSEQ multiplex PCR, and TCRdb kept only the in-frame ones, dropping some. The table shows about 110,000 clones, with roughly 88% occurring only once. The CDR3 sequence is 18 residues long. The germline gives CDR1 SGDLS, CDR2 YYNGEE. The J segment lost 1 base and the V segment lost 0 bases, leaving 7 bases of the junction unmatched. V usage is TRBV9 and J usage is TRBJ2-1; 10 nucleotides agree with TRBD2. The sequenced sample consisted of PBMCs. The TCR originated in a woman aged 55-70 years with lung cancer. The CDR3 bases are TGTGCCAGCAGCGTAGAGAGTAGCGGGAGGCGTTCCTACAATGAGCAGTTCTTC. This sequence encodes CASSVESSGRRSYNEQFF.